This TCR beta chain emerged from a study of post-analysis software for immune sequencing data (dated by TCRdb to about 2015). Regarding the study in general: Disease courses on record covered relapsing-remitting, secondary progressive and progressive-relapsing multiple sclerosis, though some patients had no subtype annotation. Patient repertoires were compared against roughly 10 previously published healthy control repertoires from donors aged roughly 6 to 25 years. A subset of samples was prepared in parallel using single-end sample barcoding, then pooled and co-amplified after Illumina adapter ligation.

TCR beta repertoires were profiled from peripheral blood of some 13 young patients with multiple sclerosis to demonstrate the VDJtools post-analysis software. The multiple sclerosis patients were children and adolescents between about 6 and 16 years of age. From the cysteine up to the phenylalanine, the CDR3 has a length of 15 residues. The CDR3 DNA has 45 bases and is translated from base 1. Relative to germline, V is 2 bases shorter and J is 2 bases shorter, with 13 bases between their ends. Based on the germline V gene, the CDR1 and CDR2 sequences are SGHTA and FQGNSA. What the study reported, not specific to this receptor: Compared with controls, multiple sclerosis patients had significantly lower normalized Chao1 diversity, a finding suggesting substantial peripheral T-cell clonal expansion. The control group was slightly older than the multiple sclerosis patient group. Significantly higher frequencies in patients than in controls were found for a handful of TRBV segments, including TRBV5-6, TRBV5-1 and TRBV20-1. Strong co-clustering of samples prepared in the same batch was shown by direct clustering with F measure, prompting a batch-effect correction.

This clonotype was seen once. The antigen it recognizes is unknown. Base qualities were left out, and no much larger clone turns up one base away. The library relied on PCR. The instrument was an Illumina HiSeq 2500. To reduce PCR and sequencing biases, unique molecular identifiers were built into the TCR beta cDNA libraries. Every 1 to 10 million input T cells yielded about 500,000 cDNA molecules, meaning each molecule approximated one T cell. The same protocol used for the earlier healthy control dataset was applied to prepare and sequence the patient libraries. Samples belonging to the same batch were prepared together, multiplexed and sequenced on a shared HiSeq lane. Regarding the original processing steps: MIGEC handled the raw barcoded reads, throwing out single-read molecular identifier groups before consensus assembly and CDR3 extraction. Clonotype tables were post-analysed with VDJtools, and diversity was normalized by down-sampling all datasets to the smallest sample size. Repertoire overlap clustering matched CDR3 amino acid but not nucleotide sequences to correct batch-related cross-sample contamination. TCRdb reanalyzed the raw reads on its own, using fastp at Q25 for trimming and MiXCR for clone calling, and kept in-frame beta chains. Each entry merges the rows of one CDR3 protein and shows their most common DNA and genes. It is TCRdb's table, rather than the study itself, that gives the V and J calls and clone size. The sample contains approximately 770,000 distinct CDR3 sequences, about half of them found a single time. Roughly 4.9% of the sample goes to the ten largest clones.

The sample taken for sequencing was blood. The sequence links TRBV7-2 to TRBJ2-7; a weak D assignment points to TRBD1 (6 bases agree). The receptor comes from a girl aged 10-17 years with multiple sclerosis. Here the CDR3 is given as CASSLLGPGAYEQYF. The bases are TGTGCCAGCAGCTTATTAGGTCCAGGGGCCTACGAGCAGTACTTC.